Each of the 5 T cell receptor beta chains below was sequenced from the same sample in a study of Japanese encephalitis immunity and Zika vaccine responses. TCRdb processed the 5' RACE reads anew with MiXCR; each CDR3 protein has one entry. The sample has under 2,000 distinct CDR3 sequences, about 6.4% seen once. Peptide pools at around 1.1 ug/mL each stimulated CFSE-labeled PBMCs over an approximately six-day culture. The sort collected unfixed, live, CD56-CD19-CD16-CD3+CD4+ CFSE-low proliferating CD4 T cells. Source: antigen-activated CD4+ T cells from blood, cultured, taken during a Zika inactivated vaccine study. The receptors here all came from an adult woman who received an inactivated Zika virus vaccine.

This clonotype is medium-sized (0.01 to 0.1%) within its sample. The chain links TRBV7-2 to TRBJ2-4, with D possibly being TRBD1 or TRBD2 (6 bases each). The germline V gene has CDR1 SGHTA and CDR2 FQGNSA. The CDR3 length is 15 residues. With 5 bases removed from V and 0 bases from J, the gap between germline ends came to 11 bases. The CDR3, as DNA: TGTGCCAGCAGCGTTAGGGGGGTAGCCAAAAACATTCAGTACTTC. This translates into CASSVRGVAKNIQYF.

In its sample, this clonotype is medium-sized. The V and J genes are TRBV6-2 or TRBV6-3 and TRBJ1-1; D gene ambiguous. V was trimmed by 5 bases and J by 7 bases, leaving 17 bases between them. There are 14 residues in the CDR3. The germline gives CDR1 MNHEY, CDR2 SVGEGT. The CDR3 sequence: CASSETKAVNEAFF. In DNA, the CDR3 is TGTGCCAGCAGTGAGACTAAGGCCGTAAATGAAGCTTTCTTT.

This clonotype is termed medium-sized. This rearrangement joins TRBV20-1 to TRBJ1-1, with D unresolved. Germline CDR1 reads DFQATT; CDR2 reads SNEGSKA (reference sequence). CDR3 length equals 15 residues. V was cut by 0 bases and J by 2 bases, with 13 bases left in between. As DNA, the CDR3 is TGCAGTGCTAGAGACGCCCGGACCCCAAACACTGAAGCTTTCTTT. It yields the protein CSARDARTPNTEAFF.

By sample share, this clonotype is medium-sized. The rearrangement links TRBV3-1 to TRBJ2-2; tentative D call: TRBD1 (5 bases). The V end lost 4 bases, the J end lost 7 bases, and 7 bases lay between the germline ends. CDR1 LGHDT and CDR2 YNNKEL come from the germline V gene (reference sequence). CDR3 size: 12 residues. For the CDR3, the DNA is TGTGCCAGCAGCCTAGGGGTCGGGGAGCTGTTTTTT. This codes for CASSLGVGELFF.

J is TRBJ2-5 and V is TRBV30; D ambiguous. Looked up from germline, CDR1 is GTSNPN and CDR2 is SVGIG (reference sequence). V shed 3 bases and J shed 5 bases, with 13 bases lying between them. The CDR3 spans 13 residues. The CDR3 nucleotides are TGTGCCTGGAGCGAGGACCTCAGGGAGACCCAGTACTTC. Protein sequence: CAWSEDLRETQYF.